Sequencing of this T cell receptor beta chain was carried out in a study of vaccination and CD4 T cells after COVID-19. The ends were cut back, 2 bases at V and 3 bases at J, with 10 bases in the middle. The length of the CDR3 is 13 residues. Germline values: CDR1 GTSNPN, CDR2 SVGIG (reference sequence). With the Oncomine TCR Beta short-read assay, DNA from cultured CD4+ T cells was sequenced. TCRdb re-called the PCR reads with MiXCR, one entry per CDR3 protein. The table records approximately 19,000 distinct CDR3 sequences, approximately 50% of them present only once. As for treatment: approximately 9-day PBMC culture with coronavirus spike peptide pools or control peptides (ViraFEST assay). For this clonotype: The antigen remains undetermined.

The source was CD4+ T cells from blood, cultured in vitro, collected after SARS-CoV-2 vaccination. The sequence was collected from a human donor who had recovered from COVID-19. The rearrangement links TRBV30 to TRBJ1-2; D gene unclear. The CDR3 sequence: CAWSHRMDYGYTF. The DNA for the CDR3 is TGTGCCTGGAGTCATCGAATGGACTATGGCTACACCTTC.